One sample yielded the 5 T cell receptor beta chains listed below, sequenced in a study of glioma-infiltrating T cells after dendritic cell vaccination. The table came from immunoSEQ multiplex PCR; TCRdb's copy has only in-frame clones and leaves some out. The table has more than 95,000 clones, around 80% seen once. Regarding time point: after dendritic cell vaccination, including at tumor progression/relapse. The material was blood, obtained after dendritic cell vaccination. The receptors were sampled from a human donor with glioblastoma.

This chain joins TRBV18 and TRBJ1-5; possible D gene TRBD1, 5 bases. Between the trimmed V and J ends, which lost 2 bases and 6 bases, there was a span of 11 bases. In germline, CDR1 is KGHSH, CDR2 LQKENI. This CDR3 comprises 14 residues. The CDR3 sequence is CASSPGGGSQPQHF. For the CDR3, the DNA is TGTGCCAGCTCACCAGGCGGGGGTTCTCAGCCCCAGCATTTT.

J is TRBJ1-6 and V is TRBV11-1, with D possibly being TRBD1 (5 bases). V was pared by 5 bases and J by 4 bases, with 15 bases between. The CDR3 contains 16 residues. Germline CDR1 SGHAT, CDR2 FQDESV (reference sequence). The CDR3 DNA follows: TGTGCCAGCAGCCTAGGGGCCGATCTATATAATTCACCCCTCCACTTT. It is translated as CASSLGADLYNSPLHF.

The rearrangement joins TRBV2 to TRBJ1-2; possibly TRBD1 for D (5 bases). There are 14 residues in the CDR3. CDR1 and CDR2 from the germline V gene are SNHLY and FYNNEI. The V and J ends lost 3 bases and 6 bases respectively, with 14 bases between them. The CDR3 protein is CASSDNRRFDGYTF. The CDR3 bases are TGTGCCAGCAGTGACAACAGGAGATTCGATGGCTACACCTTC. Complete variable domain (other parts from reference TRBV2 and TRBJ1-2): EPEVTQTPSHQVTQMGQEVILRCVPISNHLYFYWYRQILGQKVEFLVSFYNNEISEKSEIFDDQFSVERPDGSNFTLKIRSTKLEDSAMYFCASSDNRRFDGYTFGSGTRLTVV.

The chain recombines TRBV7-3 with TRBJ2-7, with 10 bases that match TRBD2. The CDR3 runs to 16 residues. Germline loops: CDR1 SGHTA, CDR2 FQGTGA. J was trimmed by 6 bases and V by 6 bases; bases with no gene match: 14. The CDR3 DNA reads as TGTGCCAGCAGATCCCCCGGGACTAGCGAGACGTCCGAGCAGTACTTC. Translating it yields CASRSPGTSETSEQYF.

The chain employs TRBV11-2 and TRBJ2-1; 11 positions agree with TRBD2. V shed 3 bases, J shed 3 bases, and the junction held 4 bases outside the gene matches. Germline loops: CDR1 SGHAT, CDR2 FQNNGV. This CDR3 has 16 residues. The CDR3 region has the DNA TGTGCCAGCAGCTTTACGACTAGCGGGGACTACAATGAGCAGTTCTTC. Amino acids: CASSFTTSGDYNEQFF.